The 11 T cell receptor beta chains below all came from one sample that was sequenced in a study of shared clonotypes between healthy human individuals. Assay: immunoSEQ multiplex PCR; the TCRdb copy retains only in-frame clones and omits some. This table holds about 500,000 clones, roughly three quarters found once. Sequenced sample: PBMCs. The source of these receptors is a woman aged 40-49 years in good health. Some clones in this sample may be carry-over from other donors' samples.

A note on this clone: This likely stems from a read error, as it lies one base from a far larger clone. This sequence joins TRBV29-1 and TRBJ1-1, with D tentatively TRBD1 (6 bases). The V end was cut by 6 bases, the J end by 10 bases, with 15 bases between. Looked up from germline, CDR1 is SQVTM and CDR2 is ANQGSEA. The CDR3 loop spans 11 amino acids. The CDR3 DNA reads TGCAGCGTGTCGCAACAGGGCGCAGCTTTCTTT. It yields the protein CSVSQQGAAFF.

This chain joins TRBV5-1 and TRBJ2-1; 9 positions match TRBD1. Germline V lookup: CDR1 SGHRS, CDR2 YFSETQ. The CDR3 extends over 15 amino acids. After removal of 3 bases from V and 4 bases from J, the junction contained 5 bases not matched to a gene. Written as DNA, the CDR3 is TGCGCCAGCAGCTACGGACAGGGGAGTTACAATGAGCAGTTCTTC. Its protein is CASSYGQGSYNEQFF. Complete variable domain (other parts from reference TRBV5-1 and TRBJ2-1): KAGVTQTPRYLIKTRGQQVTLSCSPISGHRSVSWYQQTPGQGLQFLFEYFSETQRNKGNFPGRFSGRQFSNSRSEMNVSTLELGDSALYLCASSYGQGSYNEQFFGPGTRLTVL.

This clone was counted ten times or more. The chain couples TRBV7-2 to TRBJ2-7, with TRBD1 matching over 8 bases. Trimming cost V 5 bases and J 3 bases; bases outside gene matches: 12. Germline V gives CDR1 SGHTA, CDR2 FQGNSA. CDR3 length: 16 residues. This CDR3 reads CASSHLRAGGFYEQYF. In nucleotides, the CDR3 is TGTGCCAGCAGCCACCTTAGGGCAGGGGGCTTCTACGAGCAGTACTTC.

The chain combines TRBV10-2 with TRBJ2-7; 7 bases align to TRBD2. The germline V gene has CDR1 WSHSY and CDR2 SAAADI. The V gene end was trimmed by 3 bases and the J gene end by 5 bases; junction bases not matched to a gene: 7. The CDR3 is 14 amino acids. The CDR3 nucleotides read TGCGCCAGCAGTGAAGTCGGGGACTACAACGAGCAGTACTTC. It specifies CASSEVGDYNEQYF.

The chain recombines TRBV28 with TRBJ1-1, with no clear D. The CDR3 sequence is 14 residues long. The V gene lost 5 bases and the J gene lost 9 bases, with 19 bases spanning the gap. The germline CDR1 and CDR2 sequences are MDHEN and SYDVKM. CDR3 DNA: TGTGCCAGCAGTCAACCACTAGGGTTCTTTCAAGCTTTCTTT. Its protein is CASSQPLGFFQAFF.

This clone showed up just a few times. This probably arose from a read error, given a far larger clone one base away. This specimen includes other DNA sequences encoding the same CDR3. The rearrangement joins TRBV30 to TRBJ1-3; 7 nucleotides agree with TRBD1. Germline V gene sequence: CDR1 GTSNPN, CDR2 SVGIG (reference sequence). The CDR3 spans 16 residues. The chain's CDR3 is CAWMSLGQSSGNTIYF. The DNA for the CDR3 is TGTGCCTGGATGTCGTTGGGACAGAGCTCTGGAAACACCATATACTTT.

On this clone: The conserved phenylalanine or tryptophan normally closing the CDR3 is absent here, so this likely arose from a read error. This rearrangement joins TRBV19 to TRBJ2-7; 8 bases line up with TRBD2. V was pared by 1 base and J by 3 bases, with 5 bases of the junction left unmatched. Germline CDR1 reads LNHDA; CDR2 reads SQIVND (reference sequence). The CDR3 has 15 residues. The CDR3 nucleotides read TGTGCCAGTAGTATAGGAACTAGCGGACTCTACGAGCAGTACCTC. As protein: CASSIGTSGLYEQYL.

The V gene is TRBV5-8, the J gene TRBJ2-5, with D perhaps matching TRBD2 (5 bases). CDR1 SGHTS and CDR2 YDEGEE come from the germline V gene. The CDR3 contains 12 residues. V was trimmed by 5 bases and J by 2 bases, leaving 7 bases between them. In DNA, the CDR3 is TGTGCCAGCAGATCGGGGCAAGAGACCCAGTACTTC. Its protein is CASRSGQETQYF.

At least ten counts were recorded for this clone. The chain employs TRBV4-2 and TRBJ2-7, with D tentatively TRBD2 (5 bases). Trimming removed 0 bases from V and 1 base from J, with 16 bases in between. Per germline, CDR1 LGHNA and CDR2 YNFKEQ. This CDR3 spans 17 amino acids. The CDR3 nucleotides are TGTGCCAGCAGCCAAGATTACCCCCCAGCGGAATCCTACGAGCAGTACTTC. It codes for CASSQDYPPAESYEQYF.

The chain links TRBV7-9 to TRBJ1-2; tentatively, D is TRBD1 (5 bases). Trimming removed 2 bases at V and 2 bases at J, with 15 bases between. The CDR3 is 16 amino acids. CDR1 is SEHNR and CDR2 is FQNEAQ in the germline V gene (reference sequence). CDR3 in DNA: TGTGCCAGCAGCTTATACCCAGGGAGGGCGAACTATGGCTACACCTTC. Translated, it gives CASSLYPGRANYGYTF.

As regards this clone: This likely came from a read error, as a far larger clone is one base away. V and J are TRBV19 and TRBJ1-5; D unresolved. Trimming left V 5 bases short and J 7 bases short, with 9 bases between. The germline gives CDR1 LNHDA, CDR2 SQIVND (reference sequence). CDR3 length: 12 residues. The CDR3 here is CASSQVGQPQHF. CDR3 in DNA: TGTGCCAGTAGTCAGGTCGGCCAGCCCCAGCATTTT.